This T cell receptor beta chain derives from a study of blood T cells in healthy people across ages. Study at large: For every two T cells, template switching captured about one barcoded beta molecule. Study-level points and caveats: Observed TCR beta diversity per million T cells went down as age went up. This fall followed a roughly linear course with age.

The authors ran a second PCR of 7 to 11 cycles using a sample-barcoded 5' primer and a J-beta primer mix. TCRdb reprocessed the 5' RACE reads via MiXCR and lists one record per CDR3 protein. The profile shows over 700,000 distinct CDR3 sequences, more than 20% of them singletons. Germline CDR1 SGHVS, CDR2 FNYEAQ. This CDR3 region has 13 residues. Remarks on this clonotype: Its specificity is not known.

Separately, the same data were catalogued under a study of T cells of mothers and their children. Per that study: Related mother-child pairs showed slightly higher but non-significant overlap than unrelated pairs. Not a single persistent microchimeric T cell clone was detected.

The clonotype was recovered from a boy younger than 18 in good health. Specimen: blood. This chain uses TRBV7-6 with TRBJ2-5; TRBD1 might be the D (6 bases). Judging by the DNA end, TRBJ2-7 fits better; the J call may be wrong. The CDR3 reads CASSNRVTDEQYF. The CDR3 nucleotides are TGTGCCAGCAGCAACAGGGTAACCGACGAGCAGTACTTC.